Sequencing of this T cell receptor (beta chain) was carried out in a study of blood T cells in healthy people across ages. Across the whole study: T cells yielded about one barcoded beta molecule per two cells through template switching.

The table lists this clonotype with many counts. Antigen unknown. Study-wide results and limits: Long-lived donors carried more naive CD4+ cells and greater diversity than aged donors. Measured against age, TCR beta diversity per million T cells decreased in a roughly linear manner.

Each donor's blood draw was around 9.1 milliliters of peripheral blood. CDR1 SQVTM and CDR2 ANQGSEA come from the germline V gene. The ends were cut back, 4 bases at V and 2 bases at J, with 12 bases in the middle. CDR3 size: 13 residues. Combining a sample-barcoded 5' primer with a J-beta primer mix, a second PCR ran for roughly 6 to 12 cycles. TCRdb called the 5' RACE reads again in MiXCR, with one record for every CDR3 protein. This table has approximately 810,000 distinct CDR3 sequences, more than 25% appearing once. This chain connects TRBV29-1 to TRBJ2-7; TRBD2 is a possible D gene (5 bases). The sequenced sample consisted of blood. The receptor was derived from a woman older than 75 in good health. The CDR3 nucleotides read TGCAGCGTTGGGGAGTTGGCCCCCTACGAGCAGTACTTC. Its translation is CSVGELAPYEQYF.